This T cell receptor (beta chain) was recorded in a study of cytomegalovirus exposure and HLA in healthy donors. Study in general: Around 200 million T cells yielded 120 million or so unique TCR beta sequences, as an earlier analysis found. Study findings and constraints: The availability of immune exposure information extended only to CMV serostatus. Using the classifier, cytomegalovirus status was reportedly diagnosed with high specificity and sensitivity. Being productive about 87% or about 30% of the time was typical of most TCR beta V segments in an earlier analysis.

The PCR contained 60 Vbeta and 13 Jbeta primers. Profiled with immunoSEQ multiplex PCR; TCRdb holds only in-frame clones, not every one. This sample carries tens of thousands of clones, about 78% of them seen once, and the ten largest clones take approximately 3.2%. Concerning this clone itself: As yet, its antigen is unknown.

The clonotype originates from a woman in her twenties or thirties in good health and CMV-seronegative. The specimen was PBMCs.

The CDR3 protein is CASSLEGLGVNYGYTF. In DNA, the CDR3 is TGCGCCAGCAGCTTGGAGGGGCTTGGGGTTAACTATGGCTACACCTTC. The chain has TRBV5-1 and TRBJ1-2, with a tentative D call TRBD1 (5 bases). This CDR3 comprises 16 residues. V lost 0 bases to trimming and J lost 1 base, with 13 bases between them. Per germline, CDR1 SGHRS and CDR2 YFSETQ.